This T cell receptor (beta chain) was identified in a study of PD-L1 blockade in urothelial cancer. Study in general: Analyses were performed on blood at 3 weeks after treatment start (the second dose) and at 6 weeks. Peripheral blood specimens exhibited a median yield of 141,255 T cells. Broader study findings: By 3 weeks, tumor-associated blood clones had expanded more in durable-benefit patients. Better survival was predicted when blood TCR clonality before treatment fell below the median.

Assay: immunoSEQ multiplex PCR; the TCRdb copy retains only in-frame clones and omits some. The repertoire consists of tens of thousands of clones, with around 87% occurring once and the leading ten covering 1.5% to 2%. Note on this clone: Its matching antigen is unknown.

The V segment lost 4 bases and the J segment 7 bases; nucleotides outside the gene matches: 8. Germline CDR1 and CDR2: SGHKS and YYEKEE (reference sequence). This CDR3 is 14 amino acids long. J is TRBJ2-7 and V is TRBV5-5; 10 nucleotides line up with TRBD1. The clonotype was recovered from a man aged 45-65 years with urothelial cancer. This specimen was PBMCs, taken around atezolizumab (anti-PD-L1) treatment. This CDR3 is CASSDPGQGWEQYF. The CDR3 region has the DNA TGTGCCAGCAGCGATCCGGGACAGGGGTGGGAGCAGTACTTC. Full variable domain (outside the CDR3, taken from reference TRBV5-5 and TRBJ2-7): DAGVTQSPTHLIKTRGQQVTLRCSPISGHKSVSWYQQVLGQGPQFIFQYYEKEERGRGNFPDRFSARQFPNYSSELNVNALLLGDSALYLCASSDPGQGWEQYFGPGTRLTVT.